Each of the 19 T cell receptor beta chains below was sequenced from the same sample in a study of T-cell memory formation after mild COVID-19. TCRdb fed the 5' RACE reads into MiXCR, producing one record per CDR3 protein. This table holds about 130,000 distinct CDR3 sequences, about 17% found once. Sample: PBMCs or a T cell subset sorted from them (not recorded which). These TCRs come from a young man who had mild COVID-19 (a few samples of this study predate the infection). Cell type and time point are not known.

In this sample, this clonotype turned up a few times. J is TRBJ1-3 and V is TRBV7-2; TRBD1 aligns across 8 bases. Germline CDR1 and CDR2: SGHTA and FQGNSA. The V segment lost 4 bases and the J segment 0 bases; nucleotides outside the gene matches: 8. CDR3 length equals 17 residues. The chain's CDR3 is CASSWTGHGSSGNTIYF. The DNA for the CDR3 is TGTGCCAGCAGCTGGACAGGGCATGGGAGCTCTGGAAACACCATATATTTT.

This clonotype was found a few times. The rearrangement links TRBV10-3 to TRBJ2-6, with 8 nucleotides matching TRBD1. Germline V CDR1 and CDR2: ENHRY, SYGVKD. CDR3 size: 17 residues. V gave up 6 bases and J gave up 0 bases; unmatched junction bases: 7. This chain's CDR3 is CAISRDRRLSGANVLTF. The CDR3 nucleotides read TGTGCCATCAGCCGGGACAGGAGACTCTCTGGGGCCAACGTCCTGACTTTC.

V usage is TRBV5-6 and J usage is TRBJ1-1; 8 nucleotides match TRBD1. This CDR3 contains 14 residues. Germline CDR1 reads SGHDT; CDR2 reads YYEEEE. The junction had 7 bases not matched to a gene; V was cut back by 4 bases and J by 5 bases. In nucleotides, the CDR3 is TGTGCCAGCAGCCCCACAGGGGGAATGACTGAAGCTTTCTTT. Translated: CASSPTGGMTEAFF.

This chain connects TRBV20-1 to TRBJ2-3; D is perhaps TRBD2 (5 bases). V dropped 5 bases and J dropped 1 base, with 16 bases sitting between them. Germline CDR1 and CDR2: DFQATT and SNEGSKA (reference sequence). CDR3 length: 15 residues. CDR3 coding DNA: TGCAGTGCTCCACCCGCCGGACTTCGCACAGATACGCAGTATTTT. Translating gives CSAPPAGLRTDTQYF.

This clonotype was observed a few times. The chain recombines TRBV7-2 with TRBJ1-4; D is possibly TRBD1 (6 bases). The CDR3 totals 15 residues. Germline V gene sequence: CDR1 SGHTA, CDR2 FQGNSA. The ends were cut back, 2 bases at V and 3 bases at J, with 10 bases in the middle. The CDR3 loop is CASSLRGGPNEKLFF. The CDR3 nucleotides are TGTGCCAGCAGCTTACGAGGGGGGCCTAATGAAAAACTGTTTTTT.

CDR3 nucleotides: TGCAGTGCAAAGGACGGGACGTCCTACAATGAGCAGTTCTTC. This sequence encodes CSAKDGTSYNEQFF. The chain combines TRBV20-1 with TRBJ2-1; D tentatively reads TRBD1 or TRBD2 (5 bases each). Germline CDR1 reads DFQATT; CDR2 reads SNEGSKA (reference sequence). Trimming left V 6 bases short and J 1 base short, with 13 bases between. The CDR3 consists of 14 residues.

The gene calls are TRBV5-1 and TRBJ2-7, with TRBD2 matching 12 bases. Germline V gene sequence: CDR1 SGHRS, CDR2 YFSETQ. V was pared by 4 bases and J by 4 bases, with 6 bases of the junction left unmatched. This CDR3 has 15 residues. The DNA for the CDR3 is TGCGCCAGCAGCAACCGACTAGCGGGGGCTTACGAGCAGTACTTC. Its translation is CASSNRLAGAYEQYF.

Details on this clonotype: One end of the junction is discordant with germline, which a read error may explain. V and J are TRBV7-3 and TRBJ2-5; no reliable D call. Germline-derived CDR1 and CDR2 are SGHTA and FQGTGA. This CDR3 is 9 amino acids long. CDR3 in DNA: TGTGCCAGCAGCTTGGGCCCCCCCTTC. Translating it yields CASSLGPPF.

The DNA of the CDR3 is TGTGCCAGCAGCTCCCTCAAGGGCGGGTCCGACTACTACAATGAGCAGTTCTTC. It translates to CASSSLKGGSDYYNEQFF. The genes are TRBV7-9 and TRBJ2-1; D is perhaps TRBD2 (5 bases). Trimming left V 4 bases short and J 3 bases short, with 22 bases between. This CDR3 spans 18 amino acids. The germline gives CDR1 SEHNR, CDR2 FQNEAQ (reference sequence).

CDR3 bases: TGTGCCATCAGTTCTGGACAGGGCTACGAGCAGTACGTC. It specifies CAISSGQGYEQYV. V is TRBV10-3 and J is TRBJ2-7, with 8 bases matching TRBD1. The CDR3 runs to 13 residues. Losses at the gene ends were 5 bases for V and 3 bases for J; bases not matched to a gene: 3. Germline loops: CDR1 ENHRY, CDR2 SYGVKD.

Ten or more counts support this clonotype. The chain joins TRBV7-3 to TRBJ2-3; D call uncertain. V lost 1 base and J 4 bases, leaving 9 bases between the germline ends. CDR1 SGHTA and CDR2 FQGTGA come from the germline V gene. The CDR3 consists of 14 residues. DNA of the CDR3: TGTGCCAGCAGCTTAAACCCCGTTGCAGATACGCAGTATTTT. It specifies CASSLNPVADTQYF.

This clonotype was detected only a few times. V gene TRBV12-3 or TRBV12-4 combines with J gene TRBJ1-6; the D gene is possibly TRBD1 (6 bases). The CDR3 totals 14 residues. V dropped 3 bases and J dropped 7 bases, with 10 bases sitting between them. As DNA, the CDR3 is TGTGCCAGCAGTTTTCAAGGGGGGAATTCACCCCTCCACTTT. This sequence encodes CASSFQGGNSPLHF.

Comments on this clonotype: A read error is possible here, since a much larger clone lies one base away. The rearrangement links TRBV3-1 to TRBJ2-5; a possible D gene is TRBD2 (5 bases). Trimming left V 0 bases short and J 9 bases short, with 17 bases between. The CDR3 spans 15 residues. Germline CDR1 reads LGHDT; CDR2 reads YNNKEL (reference sequence). The CDR3 DNA follows: TGTGCCAGCAGCCAAGAAATTCCGGTGGAGGCGGCCCAGTACTTC. This codes for CASSQEIPVEAAQYF.

The chain recombines TRBV6-2 or TRBV6-3 with TRBJ1-2, with TRBD1 matching 7 bases. With V trimmed by 4 bases and J by 4 bases, 6 bases remained unmatched. CDR1 is MNHEY and CDR2 is SVGEGT in the germline V gene. The length of the CDR3 is 14 residues. CDR3 protein: CASSFPGQLYGYTF. CDR3 DNA sequence: TGTGCCAGCAGTTTTCCGGGACAGCTCTATGGCTACACCTTC.

This clonotype was counted only a few times. The CDR3 coding sequence is TGTGCCAGCAGTTACGACCAGCCGGGGACCCAGTACTTC. It is translated as CASSYDQPGTQYF. The chain has TRBV6-2 or TRBV6-3 and TRBJ2-5, with D unresolved. V lost 2 bases, J lost 7 bases, and 11 bases lay in between. The CDR3 is made up of 13 amino acids. The germline V gene has CDR1 MNHEY and CDR2 SVGEGT.

This chain links TRBV5-1 with TRBJ2-5, with 7 positions matching TRBD1. Trimming at V came to 4 bases and at J to 4 bases, leaving 4 bases not matched to a gene. Germline CDR1 is SGHRS and CDR2 is YFSETQ. The CDR3 is made up of 13 amino acids. The CDR3: CASSPGQPETQYF. In nucleotides, the CDR3 is TGCGCCAGCAGCCCGGGACAGCCAGAGACCCAGTACTTC.

This clonotype was seen more than once but under ten times. This chain joins TRBV5-4 and TRBJ1-1; the D gene is possibly TRBD1 (5 bases). With 0 bases removed from V and 5 bases from J, the gap between germline ends came to 11 bases. CDR3 length: 14 residues. Germline values: CDR1 SGHNT, CDR2 YYREEE (reference sequence). CDR3 bases: TGTGCCAGCAGCTTGGCTCAGGGAGGGACTGAAGCTTTCTTT. This encodes CASSLAQGGTEAFF.

The rearrangement uses TRBV5-1 and TRBJ1-4; D perhaps matches TRBD1 (5 bases). CDR1 is SGHRS and CDR2 is YFSETQ in the germline V gene. Trimming shortened V by 4 bases and J by 7 bases, and 20 bases separated the two germline ends. The CDR3 covers 16 residues. CDR3 nucleotide sequence: TGCGCCAGCAGCACCTCCGGGACGGCAACGGGTGAAAAACTGTTTTTT. Amino acid sequence: CASSTSGTATGEKLFF.

This clonotype was counted ten times or more. The V gene is TRBV24-1, the J gene TRBJ2-2, with a weak D call TRBD1 (5 bases). CDR3 size: 12 residues. CDR1 and CDR2 (germline): KGHDR, SFDVKD. V shed 9 bases and J shed 4 bases, with 8 bases lying between them. As DNA, the CDR3 is TGTGCCACCGGGGCGAGCACCGGGGAGCTGTTTTTT. It encodes CATGASTGELFF.